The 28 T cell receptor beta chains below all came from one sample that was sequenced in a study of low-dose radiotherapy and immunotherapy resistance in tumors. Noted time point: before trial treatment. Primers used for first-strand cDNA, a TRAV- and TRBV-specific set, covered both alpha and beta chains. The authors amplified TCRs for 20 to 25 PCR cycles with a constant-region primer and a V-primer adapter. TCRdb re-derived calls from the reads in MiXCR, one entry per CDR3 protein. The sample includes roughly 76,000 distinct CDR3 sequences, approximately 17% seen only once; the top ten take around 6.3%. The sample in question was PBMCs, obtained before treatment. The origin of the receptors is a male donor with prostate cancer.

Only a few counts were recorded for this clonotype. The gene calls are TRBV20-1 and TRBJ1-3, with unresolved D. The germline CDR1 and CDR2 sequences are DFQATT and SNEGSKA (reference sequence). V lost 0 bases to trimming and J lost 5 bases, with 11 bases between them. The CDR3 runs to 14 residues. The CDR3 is CSARDGGGRNTIYF. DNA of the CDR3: TGCAGTGCTAGAGATGGCGGCGGTCGAAACACCATATATTTT.

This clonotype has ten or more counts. This CDR3 reads CASSLSPFKDADTQYF. CDR3 DNA: TGCGCCAGCAGCCTTTCCCCCTTTAAGGACGCAGATACGCAGTATTTT. The chain joins TRBV4-1 to TRBJ2-3; D is unclear. The CDR3 runs 16 residues. Deletions cut 4 bases from V and 4 bases from J, with 18 bases between. Germline V gives CDR1 MGHRA, CDR2 YSYEKL.

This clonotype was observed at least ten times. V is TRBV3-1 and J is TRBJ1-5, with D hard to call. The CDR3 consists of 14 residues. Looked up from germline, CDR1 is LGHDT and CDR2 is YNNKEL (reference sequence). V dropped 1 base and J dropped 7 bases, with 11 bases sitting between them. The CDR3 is CASSQGGSVQPQHF. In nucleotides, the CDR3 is TGTGCCAGCAGCCAAGGTGGGTCGGTCCAGCCCCAGCATTTT.

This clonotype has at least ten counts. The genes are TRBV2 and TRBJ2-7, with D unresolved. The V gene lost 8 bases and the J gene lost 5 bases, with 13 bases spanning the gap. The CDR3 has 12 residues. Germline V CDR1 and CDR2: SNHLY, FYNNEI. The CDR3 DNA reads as TGTGCCAGCCGTTATTCTTTCAACGAGCAGTACTTC. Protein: CASRYSFNEQYF.

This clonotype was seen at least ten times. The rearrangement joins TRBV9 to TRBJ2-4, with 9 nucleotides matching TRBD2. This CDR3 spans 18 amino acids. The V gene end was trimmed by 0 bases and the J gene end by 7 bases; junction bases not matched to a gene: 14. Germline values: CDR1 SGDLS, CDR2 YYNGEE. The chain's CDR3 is CASSVGRGGAPLLNIQYF. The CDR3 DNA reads TGTGCCAGCAGCGTAGGGCGGGGGGGCGCCCCCCTTTTGAACATTCAGTACTTC.

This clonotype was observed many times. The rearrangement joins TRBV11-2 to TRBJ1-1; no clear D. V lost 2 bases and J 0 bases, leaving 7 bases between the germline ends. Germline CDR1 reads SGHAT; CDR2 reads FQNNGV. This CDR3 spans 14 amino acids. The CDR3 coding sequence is TGTGCCAGCAGCTTATCTCGGGTGAACACTGAAGCTTTCTTT. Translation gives CASSLSRVNTEAFF.

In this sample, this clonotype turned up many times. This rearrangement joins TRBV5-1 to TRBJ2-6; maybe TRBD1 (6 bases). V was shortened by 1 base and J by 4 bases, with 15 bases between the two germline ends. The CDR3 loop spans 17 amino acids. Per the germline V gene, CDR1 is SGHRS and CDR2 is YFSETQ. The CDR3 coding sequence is TGCGCCAGCAGCTTGTTTGATCAGGGGCGCGGGGCCAACGTCCTGACTTTC. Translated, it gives CASSLFDQGRGANVLTF. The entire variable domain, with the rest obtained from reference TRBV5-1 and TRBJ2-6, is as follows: KAGVTQTPRYLIKTRGQQVTLSCSPISGHRSVSWYQQTPGQGLQFLFEYFSETQRNKGNFPGRFSGRQFSNSRSEMNVSTLELGDSALYLCASSLFDQGRGANVLTFGAGSRLTVL.

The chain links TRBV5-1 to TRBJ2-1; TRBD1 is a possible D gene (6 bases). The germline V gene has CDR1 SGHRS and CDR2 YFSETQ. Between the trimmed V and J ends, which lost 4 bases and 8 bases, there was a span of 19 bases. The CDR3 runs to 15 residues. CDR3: CASSLQGPRVDEQFF. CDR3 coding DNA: TGCGCCAGCAGCCTCCAGGGGCCCAGGGTCGATGAGCAGTTCTTC.

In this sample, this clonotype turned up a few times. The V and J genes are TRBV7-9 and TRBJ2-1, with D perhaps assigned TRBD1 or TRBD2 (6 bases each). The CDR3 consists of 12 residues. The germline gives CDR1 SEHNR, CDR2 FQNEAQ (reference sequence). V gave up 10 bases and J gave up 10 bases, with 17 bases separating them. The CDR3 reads CANGGGGREQFF. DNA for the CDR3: TGTGCCAACGGCGGAGGGGGGCGGGAGCAGTTCTTC.

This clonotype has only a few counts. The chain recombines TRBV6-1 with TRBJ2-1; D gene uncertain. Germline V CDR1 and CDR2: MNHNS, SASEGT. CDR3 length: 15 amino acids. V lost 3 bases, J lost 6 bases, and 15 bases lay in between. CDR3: CASSDPPHTVNEQFF. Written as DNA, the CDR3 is TGTGCCAGCAGTGATCCCCCCCATACTGTCAATGAGCAGTTCTTC.

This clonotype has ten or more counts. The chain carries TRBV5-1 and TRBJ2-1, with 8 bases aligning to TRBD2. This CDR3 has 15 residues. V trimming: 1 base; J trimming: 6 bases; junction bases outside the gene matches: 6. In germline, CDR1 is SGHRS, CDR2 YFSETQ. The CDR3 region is CASSLSPSGPNEQFF. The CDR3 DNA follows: TGCGCCAGCAGCTTGAGCCCTAGCGGGCCCAATGAGCAGTTCTTC.

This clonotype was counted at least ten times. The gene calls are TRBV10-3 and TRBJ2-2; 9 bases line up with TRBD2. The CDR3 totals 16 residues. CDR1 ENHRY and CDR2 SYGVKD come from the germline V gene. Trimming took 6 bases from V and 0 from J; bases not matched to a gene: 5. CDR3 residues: CAIRTSGKANTGELFF. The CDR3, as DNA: TGTGCCATCAGGACTAGCGGAAAGGCGAACACCGGGGAGCTGTTTTTT.

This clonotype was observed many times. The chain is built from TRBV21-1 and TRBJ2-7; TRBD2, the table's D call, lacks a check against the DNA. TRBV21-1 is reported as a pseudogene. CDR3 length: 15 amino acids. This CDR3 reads CASSLGLALAYEQYF. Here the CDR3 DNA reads TGTGCCAGCAGCTTGGGACTAGCCTTAGCCTACGAGCAGTACTTC.

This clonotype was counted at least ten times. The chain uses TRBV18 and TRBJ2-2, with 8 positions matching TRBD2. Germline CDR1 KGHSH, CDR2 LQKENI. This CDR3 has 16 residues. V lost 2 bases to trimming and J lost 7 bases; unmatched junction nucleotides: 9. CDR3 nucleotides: TGTGCCAGCTCACCATTGTCTGCTAGCGGGTTCGGGGAGCTGTTTTTT. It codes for CASSPLSASGFGELFF.

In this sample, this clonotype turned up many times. Here the CDR3 reads CASSLVAGNYGYTF. In nucleotides, the CDR3 is TGCGCCAGCAGCTTGGTGGCGGGGAACTATGGCTACACCTTC. The rearrangement joins TRBV5-1 to TRBJ1-2; D is undetermined. Trimming removed 0 bases from V and 2 bases from J, with 8 bases in between. Looked up from germline, CDR1 is SGHRS and CDR2 is YFSETQ. This CDR3 contains 14 residues.

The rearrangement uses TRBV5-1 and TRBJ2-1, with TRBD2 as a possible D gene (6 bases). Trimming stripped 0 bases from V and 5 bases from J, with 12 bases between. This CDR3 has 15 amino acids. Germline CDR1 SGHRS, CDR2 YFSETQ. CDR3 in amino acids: CASSLGGGPNNEQFF. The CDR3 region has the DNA TGCGCCAGCAGCTTGGGGGGAGGACCAAACAATGAGCAGTTCTTC.

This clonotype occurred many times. The CDR3 loop reads CASSQDYQNNQPQHF. CDR3 nucleotide sequence: TGCGCCAGCAGCCAAGATTACCAGAACAATCAGCCCCAGCATTTT. The chain combines TRBV4-3 with TRBJ1-5; D call uncertain. The germline V gene encodes CDR1 LGHNA and CDR2 YSLEER. The CDR3 has 15 residues. V lost 0 bases and J lost 3, with 9 bases in between.

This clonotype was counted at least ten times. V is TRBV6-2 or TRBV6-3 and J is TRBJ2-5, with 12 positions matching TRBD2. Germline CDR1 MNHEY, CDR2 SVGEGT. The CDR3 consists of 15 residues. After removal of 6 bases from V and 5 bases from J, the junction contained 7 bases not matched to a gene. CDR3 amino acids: CASRGTSGGSETQYF. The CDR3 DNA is TGTGCCAGCAGGGGAACTAGCGGGGGGTCGGAGACCCAGTACTTC.

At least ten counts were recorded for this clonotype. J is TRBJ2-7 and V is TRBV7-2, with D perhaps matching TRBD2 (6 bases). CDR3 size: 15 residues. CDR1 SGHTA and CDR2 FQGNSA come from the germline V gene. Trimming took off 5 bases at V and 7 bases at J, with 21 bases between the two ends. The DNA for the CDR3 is TGTGCCAGCAGCCTCCGACAAATCGGGGGTAAAGAGCAGTACTTC. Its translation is CASSLRQIGGKEQYF. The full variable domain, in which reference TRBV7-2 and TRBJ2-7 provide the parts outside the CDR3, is GAGVSQSPSNKVTEKGKDVELRCDPISGHTALYWYRQSLGQGLEFLIYFQGNSAPDKSGLPSDRFSAERTGGSVSTLTIQRTQQEDSAVYLCASSLRQIGGKEQYFGPGTRLTVT.

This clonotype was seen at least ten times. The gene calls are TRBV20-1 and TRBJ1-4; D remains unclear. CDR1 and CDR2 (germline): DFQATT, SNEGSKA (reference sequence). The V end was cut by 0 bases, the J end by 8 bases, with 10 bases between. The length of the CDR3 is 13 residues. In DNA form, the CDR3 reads TGCAGTGCTAGAGATCCTGGCGAGGAAAAACTGTTTTTT. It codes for CSARDPGEEKLFF.

In DNA, the CDR3 is TGTGCCAGCAGTTTTGACAGAGTATCCTACGAGCAGTACTTC. Its protein is CASSFDRVSYEQYF. J is TRBJ2-7 and V is TRBV12-3 or TRBV12-4, with D perhaps TRBD1 (5 bases). V lost 3 bases and J lost 1, with 10 bases in between. The CDR3 runs 14 residues.

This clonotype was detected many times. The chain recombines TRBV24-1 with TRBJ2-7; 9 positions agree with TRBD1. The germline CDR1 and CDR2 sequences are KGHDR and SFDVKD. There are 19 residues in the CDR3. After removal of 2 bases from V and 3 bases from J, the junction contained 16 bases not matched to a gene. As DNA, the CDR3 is TGTGCCACCAGTGATTCACCCTCCTCGGCCGGGACAGGGCACTACGAGCAGTACTTC. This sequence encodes CATSDSPSSAGTGHYEQYF.

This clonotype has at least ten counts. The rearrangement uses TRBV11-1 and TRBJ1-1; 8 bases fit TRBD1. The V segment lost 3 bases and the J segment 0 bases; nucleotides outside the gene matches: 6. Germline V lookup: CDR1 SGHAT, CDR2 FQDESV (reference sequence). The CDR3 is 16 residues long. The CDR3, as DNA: TGTGCCAGCAGCTTTGGGACAGGCCTGATGAACACTGAAGCTTTCTTT. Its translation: CASSFGTGLMNTEAFF.

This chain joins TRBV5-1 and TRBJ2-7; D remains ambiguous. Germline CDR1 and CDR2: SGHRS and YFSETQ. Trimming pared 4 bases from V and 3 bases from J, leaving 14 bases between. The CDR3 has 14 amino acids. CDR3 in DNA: TGCGCCAGCAGCCTTGACTCGGGTCGCTACGAGCAGTACTTC. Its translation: CASSLDSGRYEQYF.

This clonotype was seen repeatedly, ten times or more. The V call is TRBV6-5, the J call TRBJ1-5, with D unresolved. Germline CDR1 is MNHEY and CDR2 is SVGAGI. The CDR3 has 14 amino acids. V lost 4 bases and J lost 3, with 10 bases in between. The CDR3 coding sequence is TGTGCCAGCAGTTTTGGCAGGATCAATCAGCCCCAGCATTTT. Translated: CASSFGRINQPQHF.

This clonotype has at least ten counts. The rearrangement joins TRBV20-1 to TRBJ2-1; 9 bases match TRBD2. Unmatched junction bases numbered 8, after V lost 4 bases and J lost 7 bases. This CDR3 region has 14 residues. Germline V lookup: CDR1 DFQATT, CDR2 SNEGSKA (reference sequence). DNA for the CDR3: TGCAGTGCTACCATAGCGGGAGCTCGTAATGAGCAGTTCTTC. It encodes CSATIAGARNEQFF.

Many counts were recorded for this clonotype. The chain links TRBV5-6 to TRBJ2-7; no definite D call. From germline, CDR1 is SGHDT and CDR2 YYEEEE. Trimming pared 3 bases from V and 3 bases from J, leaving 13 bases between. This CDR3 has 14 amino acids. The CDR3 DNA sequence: TGTGCCAGCAGCTACGAGACACGATACTACGAGCAGTACTTC. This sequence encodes CASSYETRYYEQYF.

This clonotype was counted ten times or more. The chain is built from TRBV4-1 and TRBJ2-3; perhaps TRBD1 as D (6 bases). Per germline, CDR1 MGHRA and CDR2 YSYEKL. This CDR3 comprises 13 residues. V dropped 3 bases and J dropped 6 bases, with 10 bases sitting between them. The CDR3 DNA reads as TGCGCCAGCAGCCAGGAAAGGGGGGATACGCAGTATTTT. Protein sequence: CASSQERGDTQYF.